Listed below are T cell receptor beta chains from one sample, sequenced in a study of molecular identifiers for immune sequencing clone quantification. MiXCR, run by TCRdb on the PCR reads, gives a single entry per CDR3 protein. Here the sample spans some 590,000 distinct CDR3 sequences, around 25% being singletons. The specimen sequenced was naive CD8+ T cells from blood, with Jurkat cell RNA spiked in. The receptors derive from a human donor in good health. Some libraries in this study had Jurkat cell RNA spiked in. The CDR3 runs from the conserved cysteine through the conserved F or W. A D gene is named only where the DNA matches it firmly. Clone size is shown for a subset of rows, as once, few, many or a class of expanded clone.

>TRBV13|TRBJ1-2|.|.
TGTGCCAGCAGCTTAGTTACAGCGGGACAAGTTAACTATGGCTACACCTTC
CASSLVTAGQVNYGYTF
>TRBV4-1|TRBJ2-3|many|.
TGCGCCAGCAGCCAACGGGGTAGCACAGATACGCAGTATTTT
CASSQRGSTDTQYF
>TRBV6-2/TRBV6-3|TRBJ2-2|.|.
TGTGCCAGCACCTTCTGGGGGTTGAACGGTCTCGGGGAGCTGTTTTTT
CASTFWGLNGLGELFF
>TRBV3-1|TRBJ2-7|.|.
TGTGCCAGCAGCCAAGGAACAGGGTTGAGGTTGGGCGAGCAGTACTTC
CASSQGTGLRLGEQYF
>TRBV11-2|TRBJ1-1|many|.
TGTGCCAGCAGCTCGGCTCCCAGGGATATGAGCACTGAAGCTTTCTTT
CASSSAPRDMSTEAFF
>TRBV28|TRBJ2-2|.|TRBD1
TGTGCCAGCAGCTTACGATCGACAGGGTTGAACACCGGGGAGCTGGTTTTT
CASSLRSTGLNTGELVF
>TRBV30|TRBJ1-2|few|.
TGTGCCTGGACCCAACGAGAGGATATAAGAGGCTACACCTTC
CAWTQREDIRGYTF
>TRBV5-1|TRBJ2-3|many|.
TGCGCCAGCAGTTCGGGTCTCGCAGCCTTCGATACGCAGTATTTT
CASSSGLAAFDTQYF
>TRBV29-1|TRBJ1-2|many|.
TGCAGCGTTGAAGAGGAAATTGGAGCTAACTATGGCTACACCTTC
CSVEEEIGANYGYTF
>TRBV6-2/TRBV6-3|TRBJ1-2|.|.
TGTGCCAGCAGCCCCCCAGGGATTAACTATGGCTACACCTTC
CASSPPGINYGYTF
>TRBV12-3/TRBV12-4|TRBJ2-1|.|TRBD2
TGTGCCAGCTGGGCGGGTCATAGCGGGAGCTACAATGAGCAGTTCTTC
CASWAGHSGSYNEQFF
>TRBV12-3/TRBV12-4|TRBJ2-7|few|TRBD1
TGTGCCAGCAGTCTTGGTTCCGGGACAGCAAACCACTACGAGCAGTACTTC
CASSLGSGTANHYEQYF
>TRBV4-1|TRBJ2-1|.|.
TGCGCCAGCAGCCCACTTGGCGGCCCTGAGCAGCTCTTC
CASSPLGGPEQLF
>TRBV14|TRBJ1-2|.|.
TGTGCCAGCAGCCCCCTCTCAGCGGGGAACTATGGCTACACCTTC
CASSPLSAGNYGYTF
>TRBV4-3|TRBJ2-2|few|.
TGCGCCAGCAGCCAATGGGTTATAGGAGAAGGGGCGAACACCGGGGAGCTGTTTTTT
CASSQWVIGEGANTGELFF
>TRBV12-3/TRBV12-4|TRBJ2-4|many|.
TGTGCCAGCAGTCCAGGAGTACAGGCAGCCAAAAACATTCAGTACTTC
CASSPGVQAAKNIQYF
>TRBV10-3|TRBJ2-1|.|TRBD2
TGTGCCATCCGTTCTAGCGGAATCCCTAACCATGAGCGGTTCTTC
CAIRSSGIPNHERFF
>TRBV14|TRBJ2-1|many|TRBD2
TGTGCCAGCAGCCACAGCGGGGGGGCCTACAATGAGCAGTTCTTC
CASSHSGGAYNEQFF
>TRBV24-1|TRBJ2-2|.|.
TGTGCCACCAGTGGCCCTTACACCGGGGAGCTGTTTTTT
CATSGPYTGELFF
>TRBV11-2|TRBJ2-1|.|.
TGTGCCAGCAATTCAGTGCTTGCCTCGTTCAATGAGCAGTTCTTC
CASNSVLASFNEQFF
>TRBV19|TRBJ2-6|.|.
TGTGCCAGTAGTATGGGGTCCGGGGCCAACGTCCTGACTTTC
CASSMGSGANVLTF
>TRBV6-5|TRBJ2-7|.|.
TGTGCCAGCAGTTACTCGCCAGATTCCTACGAGCAGTACTTC
CASSYSPDSYEQYF
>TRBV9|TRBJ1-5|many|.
TGTGCCAGCAGCGTCGGACAGAATCAGCCCCAGCATTTT
CASSVGQNQPQHF
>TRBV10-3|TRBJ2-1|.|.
TGTGCCATCAGTGTCGGGGGTGAGCAGTTCTTC
CAISVGGEQFF
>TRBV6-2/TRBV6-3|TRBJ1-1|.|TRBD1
TGTGCCAGCAGTAAATACAGGGGTGAGACTGAAGCTTTCTTT
CASSKYRGETEAFF
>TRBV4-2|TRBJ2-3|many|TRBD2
TGTGCCAGCAGCCAATCGACTAGCGGGAGTGGTACGCAGTATTTT
CASSQSTSGSGTQYF
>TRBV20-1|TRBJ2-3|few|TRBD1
TGCAGTGCGAGGGACAGGGTGGCCTTTAGCACAGATACGCAGTATTTT
CSARDRVAFSTDTQYF
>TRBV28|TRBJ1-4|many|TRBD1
TGTGCCAGCTCCGACAGGGTTGATGAAAAACTGTTTTTT
CASSDRVDEKLFF
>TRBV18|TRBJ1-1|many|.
TGTGCCAGCTCACCACCGGGCTCGGACCAAGGGCAAGCTTTCTTT
CASSPPGSDQGQAFF
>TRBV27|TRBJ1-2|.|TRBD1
TGTGCCAGCAGACAATCAACAAGACAGGGGGATGGTGGCTACACCTTC
CASRQSTRQGDGGYTF
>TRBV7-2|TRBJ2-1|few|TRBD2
TGTGCCAGCAGCTTTTCTAGCGGGGGCTCTAATGAGCAGTTCTTC
CASSFSSGGSNEQFF
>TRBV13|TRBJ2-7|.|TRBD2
TGTGCCAGCTGCTCTGGCGGGGGCGGGAGGAACGAGCAGTACTTC
CASCSGGGGRNEQYF
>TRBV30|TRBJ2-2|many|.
TGTGCCTGGAGGACGGGAGTACGGGCCGGGGAGCTGTTTTTT
CAWRTGVRAGELFF